The 30 T cell receptor beta chains in this list originate from one sample, sequenced in a study of T cell responses to AZD1222 COVID-19 vaccine. The method was immunoSEQ multiplex PCR; TCRdb's version includes in-frame clones alone and lacks a portion of them. The sample gives 150,000 or so clones, about 89% of which show up once; around 5% is in the top ten. Sequences were derived from peripheral blood, sampled on day 0 of AZD1222 vaccination. These receptors all stem from an adult in good health.

This chain links TRBV5-4 with TRBJ2-3; D remains unclear. V was pared by 0 bases and J by 1 base, with 6 bases between. The CDR3 is 14 residues long. The germline CDR1 and CDR2 sequences are SGHNT and YYREEE (reference sequence). CDR3 region: CASSLAAGTDTQYF. CDR3 DNA sequence: TGTGCCAGCAGCTTGGCGGCCGGCACAGATACGCAGTATTTT.

The chain carries TRBV4-3 and TRBJ2-3, with 9 bases identical to TRBD2. This CDR3 is 17 amino acids long. Germline lookup yields CDR1 LGHNA and CDR2 YSLEER. Losses at the gene ends were 1 base for V and 4 bases for J; bases not matched to a gene: 9. The chain's CDR3 is CASSQGDSGRGADTQYF. The CDR3 region has the DNA TGCGCCAGCAGCCAAGGGGATAGCGGGAGAGGGGCAGATACGCAGTATTTT.

The rearrangement joins TRBV4-1 to TRBJ2-5; D may be TRBD1 (6 bases). CDR3 length equals 16 residues. V lost 4 bases and J 2 bases, leaving 17 bases between the germline ends. Germline CDR1 is MGHRA and CDR2 is YSYEKL. The CDR3 coding sequence is TGCGCCAGCAGCCGAATGGGGGCCCCCACTCAAGAGACCCAGTACTTC. As protein: CASSRMGAPTQETQYF.

This clone was found once. The chain uses TRBV28 and TRBJ1-4, with unresolved D. In germline, CDR1 is MDHEN, CDR2 SYDVKM. V was clipped by 2 bases and J by 8 bases, with 6 bases between them. The CDR3 is 12 residues long. The CDR3 protein is CASSLRFEKLFF. As DNA, the CDR3 is TGTGCCAGCAGTTTACGCTTCGAAAAACTGTTTTTT.

This chain uses TRBV7-2 with TRBJ2-1; no clear D. The CDR3 length is 15 residues. In germline, CDR1 is SGHTA, CDR2 FQGNSA. Trimming cost V 3 bases and J 0 bases, with 9 bases left between them. For the CDR3, the DNA is TGTGCCAGCAGCTTCGCCAAAAGCTCCTACAATGAGCAGTTCTTC. This gives the protein CASSFAKSSYNEQFF.

The rearrangement links TRBV29-1 to TRBJ1-4, with 8 bases that match TRBD1. The ends lost 5 bases at V and 10 bases at J; junction bases unmatched: 3. The CDR3 sequence is 11 residues long. Germline V gene lookup returns CDR1 SQVTM and CDR2 ANQGSEA. The CDR3 loop reads CSVTGGGKLFF. The CDR3 region has the DNA TGCAGCGTTACAGGGGGGGGAAAACTGTTTTTT. The full variable domain, rest sourced from reference TRBV29-1 and TRBJ1-4, is SAVISQKPSRDICQRGTSLTIQCQVDSQVTMMFWYRQQPGQSLTLIATANQGSEATYESGFVIDKFPISRPNLTFSTLTVSNMSPEDSSIYLCSVTGGGKLFFGSGTQLSVL.

The chain uses TRBV28 and TRBJ1-2; TRBD1 might be the D (6 bases). Germline V gene lookup returns CDR1 MDHEN and CDR2 SYDVKM. The CDR3 runs 13 residues. V was shortened by 7 bases and J by 2 bases, with 11 bases between the two germline ends. The CDR3 DNA reads TGTGCCAGCACCCCCGGACAGAACTATGGCTACACCTTC. Protein: CASTPGQNYGYTF.

This clone appeared a single time. This chain uses TRBV6-1 with TRBJ2-1; D might be TRBD1 or TRBD2, each matching 5 bases. The CDR3 extends over 15 amino acids. Trimming shortened V by 3 bases and J by 5 bases, and 14 bases separated the two germline ends. The germline gives CDR1 MNHNS, CDR2 SASEGT. In DNA form, the CDR3 reads TGTGCCAGCAGTGACCCCTCTTTGGGGGACAATGAGCAGTTCTTC. This gives the protein CASSDPSLGDNEQFF.

The chain couples TRBV28 to TRBJ2-5, with TRBD1 as a possible D gene (6 bases). V lost 6 bases and J 1 base, leaving 12 bases between the germline ends. The CDR3 loop spans 14 amino acids. Germline CDR1 MDHEN, CDR2 SYDVKM. The CDR3: CASRSTGSQETQYF. The DNA of the CDR3 is TGTGCCAGCAGATCCACAGGGTCCCAAGAGACCCAGTACTTC.

Regarding this clone: The germline gene is not matched at one end of the junction; a read error may be the cause. The chain recombines TRBV5-6 with TRBJ1-4; no clear D. CDR1 SGHDT and CDR2 YYEEEE come from the germline V gene. The CDR3 length is 12 residues. The CDR3 DNA sequence: TGTGCCAGCGGCTTCGTCGGGTCAGTACTGTTTTTT. This translates into CASGFVGSVLFF.

The chain has TRBV4-3 and TRBJ2-6; D gene ambiguous. Germline values: CDR1 LGHNA, CDR2 YSLEER. V lost 3 bases and J 0 bases, leaving 12 bases between the germline ends. The CDR3 runs to 17 residues. CDR3 sequence (DNA): TGCGCCAGCAGCCAGGCCCTGCCACGCTCTGGGGCCAACGTCCTGACTTTC. It yields the protein CASSQALPRSGANVLTF.

The chain employs TRBV7-2 and TRBJ2-1, with D perhaps assigned TRBD1 or TRBD2 (6 bases each). The CDR3 spans 13 residues. The V gene's germline CDR1 is SGHTA and CDR2 FQGNSA. V was clipped by 3 bases and J by 12 bases, with 15 bases between them. CDR3 DNA sequence: TGTGCCAGCAGCTTTGGGAGCGGAGGGGGGCAGTTCTTC. This sequence encodes CASSFGSGGGQFF.

CDR3 amino acids: CASSFEDGSYEQYF. In nucleotides, the CDR3 is TGTGCCAGCAGCTTCGAGGACGGCTCCTACGAGCAGTACTTC. The rearrangement joins TRBV7-9 to TRBJ2-7; D is ambiguous. The V end was cut by 3 bases, the J end by 0 bases, with 9 bases between. Per the germline V gene, CDR1 is SEHNR and CDR2 is FQNEAQ (reference sequence). This CDR3 is 14 amino acids long.

V gene TRBV7-2 combines with J gene TRBJ1-2; no definite D call. V was cut by 3 bases and J by 4 bases, with 15 bases left in between. The CDR3 is 15 residues long. Germline-derived CDR1 and CDR2 are SGHTA and FQGNSA. CDR3 coding DNA: TGTGCCAGCAGCTTTAGTAACTCCGCTGCCTATGGCTACACCTTC. It is translated as CASSFSNSAAYGYTF. The full variable domain, with the rest looked up from reference TRBV7-2 and TRBJ1-2, is GAGVSQSPSNKVTEKGKDVELRCDPISGHTALYWYRQSLGQGLEFLIYFQGNSAPDKSGLPSDRFSAERTGGSVSTLTIQRTQQEDSAVYLCASSFSNSAAYGYTFGSGTRLTVV.

This chain connects TRBV28 to TRBJ2-1; 7 positions match TRBD1. Losses at the gene ends were 8 bases for V and 7 bases for J; bases not matched to a gene: 8. Germline assignment: CDR1 MDHEN and CDR2 SYDVKM. This CDR3 has 13 amino acids. The CDR3 nucleotides read TGTGCCAGCCTCGGCAGGGGGACGAATGAGCAGTTCTTC. Protein sequence: CASLGRGTNEQFF.

The J gene is TRBJ2-2, the V gene TRBV20-1; either TRBD1 or TRBD2 may fit D (6 bases each). This CDR3 spans 14 amino acids. Germline CDR1 reads DFQATT; CDR2 reads SNEGSKA (reference sequence). V lost 3 bases and J 5 bases, leaving 13 bases between the germline ends. This CDR3 reads CSASFRGGTGELFF. CDR3 nucleotide sequence: TGCAGTGCTAGTTTCAGGGGAGGTACCGGGGAGCTGTTTTTT.

The gene calls are TRBV2 and TRBJ1-2, with unresolved D. V shed 4 bases and J shed 0 bases, with 12 bases lying between them. The CDR3 extends over 15 amino acids. Per germline, CDR1 SNHLY and CDR2 FYNNEI. CDR3 DNA sequence: TGTGCCAGCAGTGCCATGCTGGGAACTAACTATGGCTACACCTTC. Translated: CASSAMLGTNYGYTF.

This clone was detected only once. This chain joins TRBV7-2 and TRBJ2-6; D uncertain. CDR1 and CDR2 (germline): SGHTA, FQGNSA. The germline V and J ends were trimmed by 3 bases and 1 base, with 16 bases remaining between them. The CDR3 covers 18 residues. CDR3 coding DNA: TGTGCCAGCAGCTTGGTGACCAACATCTTGTCTGGGGCCAACGTCCTGACTTTC. Its protein is CASSLVTNILSGANVLTF.

The chain recombines TRBV29-1 with TRBJ1-2, with 7 bases fitting TRBD1. This CDR3 spans 11 amino acids. Looked up from germline, CDR1 is SQVTM and CDR2 is ANQGSEA. J gave up 7 bases and V 6 bases, and 5 bases lay outside the gene matches. The CDR3 is CSVRDRAGYTF. The CDR3 nucleotides read TGCAGCGTAAGAGACAGGGCTGGCTACACCTTC.

J is TRBJ2-1 and V is TRBV7-2; 8 bases fit TRBD2. Germline values: CDR1 SGHTA, CDR2 FQGNSA. This CDR3 has 17 amino acids. J was trimmed by 6 bases and V by 3 bases; bases with no gene match: 13. CDR3 coding DNA: TGTGCCAGCAGCTTTGGTTGGGGAAGCGGGAGTGGCAATGAGCAGTTCTTC. As protein: CASSFGWGSGSGNEQFF. The variable domain in full, with the rest retrieved from reference TRBV7-2 and TRBJ2-1, is GAGVSQSPSNKVTEKGKDVELRCDPISGHTALYWYRQSLGQGLEFLIYFQGNSAPDKSGLPSDRFSAERTGGSVSTLTIQRTQQEDSAVYLCASSFGWGSGSGNEQFFGPGTRLTVL.

The chain combines TRBV28 with TRBJ2-1, with 8 positions matching TRBD2. The CDR3 contains 20 residues. The V gene end was trimmed by 1 base and the J gene end by 0 bases; junction bases not matched to a gene: 14. The germline gives CDR1 MDHEN, CDR2 SYDVKM. CDR3 residues: CASSLLSGGPIRSSYNEQFF. The CDR3, as DNA: TGTGCCAGCAGTTTATTATCGGGAGGGCCAATCCGGAGCTCCTACAATGAGCAGTTCTTC.

The rearrangement links TRBV7-2 to TRBJ2-7; maybe TRBD1 (6 bases). In germline, CDR1 is SGHTA, CDR2 FQGNSA. There are 14 residues in the CDR3. Trimming shortened V by 5 bases and J by 3 bases, and 14 bases separated the two germline ends. CDR3 region: CASSASWGLYEQYF. The CDR3 DNA reads as TGTGCCAGCAGCGCCTCATGGGGGCTCTACGAGCAGTACTTC.

This chain uses TRBV6-5 with TRBJ1-1; D uncertain. Germline V CDR1 and CDR2: MNHEY, SVGAGI. The CDR3 has 12 residues. The V end lost 11 bases, the J end lost 0 bases, and 10 bases lay between the germline ends. As DNA, the CDR3 is TGTGCCGGTCCGAATCTGAACACTGAAGCTTTCTTT. The encoded protein is CAGPNLNTEAFF.

The J gene is TRBJ1-2, the V gene TRBV7-2; 8 bases fit TRBD1. The CDR3 is 15 amino acids. Looked up from germline, CDR1 is SGHTA and CDR2 is FQGNSA. With 5 bases clipped from V and 6 bases from J, the junction kept 11 bases outside the gene matches. The CDR3: CASSPDRGLPHGYTF. DNA of the CDR3: TGTGCCAGCAGCCCAGACAGGGGCCTCCCCCATGGCTACACCTTC.

This clone was seen only a few times. The V call is TRBV7-9, the J call TRBJ1-4; weak D call: TRBD1 (6 bases). The germline V gene has CDR1 SEHNR and CDR2 FQNEAQ (reference sequence). The V end lost 1 base, the J end lost 7 bases, and 10 bases lay between the germline ends. The CDR3 consists of 14 residues. Written as DNA, the CDR3 is TGTGCCAGCAGCTTAGGGAGGACAGTTGAAAAACTGTTTTTT. It codes for CASSLGRTVEKLFF.

This chain uses TRBV15 with TRBJ1-6; D gene ambiguous. From germline, CDR1 is LNHNV and CDR2 YYDKDF (reference sequence). Trimming shortened V by 0 bases and J by 5 bases, and 5 bases separated the two germline ends. The CDR3 has 14 residues. The CDR3 DNA reads TGTGCCACCAGCAGAGACATGGATAATTCACCCCTCCACTTT. Translated, it gives CATSRDMDNSPLHF.

The chain joins TRBV29-1 to TRBJ1-2; D might be TRBD1 (5 bases). CDR3 length equals 11 residues. V lost 8 bases and J lost 5, with 12 bases in between. Germline-derived CDR1 and CDR2 are SQVTM and ANQGSEA. The CDR3 protein is CSLLTAYGYTF. In DNA form, the CDR3 reads TGCAGCCTATTGACAGCATATGGCTACACCTTC.

The V call is TRBV6-5, the J call TRBJ2-2; 8 positions agree with TRBD1. Looked up from germline, CDR1 is MNHEY and CDR2 is SVGAGI. Germline trimming cut 7 bases from V and 8 bases from J; bases unmatched to any gene: 6. CDR3 size: 13 residues. CDR3 residues: CASNPGTGGELFF. The CDR3 DNA reads as TGTGCCAGCAATCCTGGGACAGGAGGGGAGCTGTTTTTT.

The gene calls are TRBV7-2 and TRBJ2-3; 10 nucleotides align to TRBD2. Germline CDR1 is SGHTA and CDR2 is FQGNSA. The ends lost 3 bases at V and 6 bases at J; junction bases unmatched: 9. The CDR3 spans 16 residues. CDR3 nucleotide sequence: TGTGCCAGCAGCTTCCAGGCTAGCGGGAGCCCGGATACGCAGTATTTT. Its translation: CASSFQASGSPDTQYF.

The gene calls are TRBV18 and TRBJ2-5; TRBD1 is a possible D gene (6 bases). Trimming removed 4 bases from V and 5 bases from J, with 20 bases in between. This CDR3 is 16 amino acids long. The germline V gene has CDR1 KGHSH and CDR2 LQKENI. CDR3 sequence: CASSLISPGEMETQYF. CDR3 coding DNA: TGTGCCAGCTCACTCATCTCTCCAGGGGAGATGGAGACCCAGTACTTC.